This paragraph reports one T cell receptor beta chain. Unmatched junction bases numbered 6, after V lost 2 bases and J lost 2 bases. Germline lookup yields CDR1 LGHDT and CDR2 YNNKEL (reference sequence). This CDR3 has 16 amino acids. Here immunoSEQ multiplex PCR was the method, and the copy in TCRdb shows in-frame clones only, minus some. The sample lists hundreds of thousands of clones, roughly nine tenths occurring once. This record belongs to a study of blood T cell repertoires in COVID-19. Study overall: From the United States, Italy and Spain came samples of acute and convalescent COVID-19.

Sample: PBMCs or T cells enriched from blood (not recorded which). This receptor was identified in a woman aged 45-65 years in a cohort exposed to, infected with or recovered from COVID-19 (not recorded which). The chain recombines TRBV3-1 (or the pseudogene TRBV3-2) with TRBJ2-3; TRBD1 agrees at 8 bases. CDR3 nucleotides: TGTGCCAGCAGCCAAAGACAGGGGTCCCACACAGATACGCAGTATTTT. Its translation is CASSQRQGSHTDTQYF.